This T cell receptor beta chain was sequenced during a study of T-cell memory formation after mild COVID-19. Note on this clonotype: What it binds is unknown.

TCRdb re-analysed the 5' RACE reads in MiXCR, keeping a single row per CDR3 protein. The sample includes fewer than 650,000 distinct CDR3 sequences, approximately 15% of them seen just once. In germline, CDR1 is SNHLY, CDR2 FYNNEI. Trimming removed 4 bases from V and 4 bases from J, with 13 bases in between. The CDR3 covers 14 residues. General study points: Memory cells collected pre-infection included some clones that later responded, suggesting cross-reactive memory joined.

The chain uses TRBV2 and TRBJ1-1, with D possibly TRBD1 on 5 matching bases. This clonotype was obtained from an adult woman who had mild COVID-19 (a few samples of this study predate the infection). Cell type and time point are not known. Source material: PBMCs or a T cell subset sorted from them (not recorded which). CDR3: CASSVYQGGTEAFF. The CDR3 region has the DNA TGTGCCAGCAGTGTTTATCAGGGTGGCACTGAAGCTTTCTTT.